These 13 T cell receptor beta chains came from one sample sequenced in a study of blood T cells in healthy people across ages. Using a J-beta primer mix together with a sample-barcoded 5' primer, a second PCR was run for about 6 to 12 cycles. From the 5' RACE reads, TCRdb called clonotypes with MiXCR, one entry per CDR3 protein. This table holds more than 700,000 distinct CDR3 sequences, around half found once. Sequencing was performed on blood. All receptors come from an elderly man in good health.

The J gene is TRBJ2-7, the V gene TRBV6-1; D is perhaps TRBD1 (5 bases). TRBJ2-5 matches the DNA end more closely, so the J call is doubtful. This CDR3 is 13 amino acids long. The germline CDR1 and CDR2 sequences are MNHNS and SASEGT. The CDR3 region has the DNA TGTGCCAGCAGTGTGAAGGGGCGGGAGACCCAGTACTTC. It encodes CASSVKGRETQYF.

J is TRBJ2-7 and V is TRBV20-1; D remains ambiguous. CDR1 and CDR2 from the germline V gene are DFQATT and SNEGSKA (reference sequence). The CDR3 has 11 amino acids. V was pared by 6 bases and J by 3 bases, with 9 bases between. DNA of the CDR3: TGCAGTGCCGCGAGTGGCTACGAGCAGTACTTC. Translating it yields CSAASGYEQYF.

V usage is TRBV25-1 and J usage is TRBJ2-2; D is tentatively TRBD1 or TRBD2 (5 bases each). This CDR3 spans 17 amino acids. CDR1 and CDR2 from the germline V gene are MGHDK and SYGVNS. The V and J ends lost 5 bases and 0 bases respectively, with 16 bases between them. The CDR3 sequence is CASSNPSGTANTGELFF. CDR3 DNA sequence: TGTGCCAGCAGTAACCCATCCGGGACGGCGAACACCGGGGAGCTGTTTTTT.

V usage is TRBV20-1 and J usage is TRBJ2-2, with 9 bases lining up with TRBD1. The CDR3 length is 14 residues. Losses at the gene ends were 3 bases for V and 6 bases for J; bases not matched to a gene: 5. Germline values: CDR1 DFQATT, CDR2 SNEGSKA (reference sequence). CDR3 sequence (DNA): TGCAGTGCTAGGAAGGGACAGGGTGCCGGGGAGCTGTTTTTT. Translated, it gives CSARKGQGAGELFF.

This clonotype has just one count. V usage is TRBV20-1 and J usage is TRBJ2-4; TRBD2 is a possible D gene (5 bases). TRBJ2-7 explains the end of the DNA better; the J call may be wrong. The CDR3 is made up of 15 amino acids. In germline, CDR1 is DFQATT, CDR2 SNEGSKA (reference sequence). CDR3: CSARGSESPSYEQYF. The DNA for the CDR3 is TGCAGTGCTAGGGGGAGCGAGAGCCCTTCCTACGAGCAGTACTTC.

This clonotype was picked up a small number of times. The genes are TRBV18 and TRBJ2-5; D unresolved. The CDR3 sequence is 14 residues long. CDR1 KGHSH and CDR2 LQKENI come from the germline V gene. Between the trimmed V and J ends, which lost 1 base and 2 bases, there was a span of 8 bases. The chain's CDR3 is CASSPLAAQETQYF. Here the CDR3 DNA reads TGTGCCAGCTCACCACTCGCAGCACAAGAGACCCAGTACTTC.

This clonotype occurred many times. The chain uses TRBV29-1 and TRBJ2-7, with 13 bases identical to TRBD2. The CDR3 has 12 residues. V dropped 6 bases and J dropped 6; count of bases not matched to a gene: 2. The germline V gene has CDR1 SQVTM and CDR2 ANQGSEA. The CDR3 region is CSVRLAGGEQYF. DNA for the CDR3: TGCAGCGTGCGACTAGCGGGAGGCGAGCAGTACTTC.

The CDR3 spells CASSPAPQLGPSRQYF. The CDR3 DNA follows: TGTGCCAGCAGCCCCGCACCCCAACTGGGACCAAGTCGTCAGTACTTC. The chain uses TRBV14 and TRBJ2-7, with D possibly being TRBD1 or TRBD2 (5 bases each). The CDR3 has 16 amino acids. With 4 bases removed from V and 10 bases from J, the gap between germline ends came to 26 bases. The germline gives CDR1 SGHDN, CDR2 FVKESK. The entire variable domain, with the rest obtained from reference TRBV14 and TRBJ2-7, is as follows: EAGVTQFPSHSVIEKGQTVTLRCDPISGHDNLYWYRRVMGKEIKFLLHFVKESKQDESGMPNNRFLAERTGGTYSTLKVQPAELEDSGVYFCASSPAPQLGPSRQYFGPGTRLTVT.

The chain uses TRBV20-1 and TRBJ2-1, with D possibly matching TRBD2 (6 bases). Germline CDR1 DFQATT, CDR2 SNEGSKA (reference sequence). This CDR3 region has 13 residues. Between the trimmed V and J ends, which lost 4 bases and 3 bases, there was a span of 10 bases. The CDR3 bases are TGCAGTGCTACTAGCGAAAACTACAATGAGCAGTTCTTC. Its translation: CSATSENYNEQFF.

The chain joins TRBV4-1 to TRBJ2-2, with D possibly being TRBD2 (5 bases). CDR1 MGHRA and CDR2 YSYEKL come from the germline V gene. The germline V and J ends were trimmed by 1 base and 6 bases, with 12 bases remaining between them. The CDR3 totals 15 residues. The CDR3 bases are TGCGCCAGCAGCCAAGGAGGAGGTGGGCCCGGGGAGCTGTTTTTT. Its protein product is CASSQGGGGPGELFF.

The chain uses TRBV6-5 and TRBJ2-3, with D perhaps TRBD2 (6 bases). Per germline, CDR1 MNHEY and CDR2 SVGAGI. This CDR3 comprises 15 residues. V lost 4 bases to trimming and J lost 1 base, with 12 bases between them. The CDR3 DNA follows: TGTGCCAGCAGTTGGCGGGGAGTGGGCACAGATACGCAGTATTTT. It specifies CASSWRGVGTDTQYF.

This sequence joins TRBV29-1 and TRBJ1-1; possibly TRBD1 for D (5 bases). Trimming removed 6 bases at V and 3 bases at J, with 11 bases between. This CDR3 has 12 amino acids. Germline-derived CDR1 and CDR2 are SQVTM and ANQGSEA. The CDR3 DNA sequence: TGCAGCGTCTTCGCGGGGGACACTGAAGCTTTCTTT. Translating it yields CSVFAGDTEAFF.

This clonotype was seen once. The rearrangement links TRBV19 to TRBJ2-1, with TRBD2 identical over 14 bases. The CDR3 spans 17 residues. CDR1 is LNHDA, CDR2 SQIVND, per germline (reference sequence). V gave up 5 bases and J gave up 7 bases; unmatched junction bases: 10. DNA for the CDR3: TGTGCCAGTAGTGTAACCGCCGGGACTAGCGGGAGAAATGAGCAGTTCTTC. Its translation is CASSVTAGTSGRNEQFF.